Detailed here is one T cell receptor (beta chain). Profiling relied on immunoSEQ multiplex PCR, and the TCRdb table lists in-frame clones only, not all of them. The sample carries just over 95,000 clones, nearly 90% recorded once. Germline V gene data show CDR1 as MGHRA and CDR2 as YSYEKL. Trimming left V 4 bases short and J 2 bases short, with 7 bases between. The CDR3 consists of 13 residues. The data were taken from a study of OX40 agonist ivuxolimab in advanced cancers. This chain links TRBV4-1 with TRBJ2-3; D not resolved. This sequence originates from an adult with an advanced solid tumor such as melanoma, head and neck, liver or kidney cancer. This specimen was CD4+ or CD8+ T cells sorted from blood, taken in a trial of the OX40 agonist ivuxolimab. The CDR3 sequence: CASSPGSTDTQYF. The CDR3 DNA reads as TGCGCCAGCAGCCCCGGATCCACAGATACGCAGTATTTT.